Sequencing of this TCR beta chain was carried out in a study of tissue T cells after allogeneic stem cell transplantation. This CDR3 region has 15 residues. V lost 2 bases and J lost 0; bases outside the gene matches: 0. Germline V lookup: CDR1 LGHNA, CDR2 YSYQKL. TCRdb keeps only in-frame clones here, not all; method: immunoSEQ multiplex PCR. The sample comprises around 6,000 clones, roughly 49% of which are singletons, and roughly two fifths rests with the top ten. As for time point: mouse harvest day 14 after allogeneic transplant. Each mouse received 10^7 T-cell-depleted marrow cells plus 10^6 splenic CD5+ T cells by tail vein. Tissues came from B6→BALB/c major-mismatch GVHD mice at day 7 or 14. This clone has only one observation. Its antigen is as yet unknown. Gene names refer to mouse genes. The DNA ends 1 residue before the CDR3 does, and the rest of the CDR3 is filled in from the germline J gene.

Study conclusions and caveats: The patient cohort was small and clinically heterogeneous, with limited sampling depth.

Sequenced: gut tissue. This sequence was found in a female BALB/c mouse given C57BL/6 T cells with graft-versus-host disease after an allogeneic hematopoietic cell transplant. The chain is built from TRBV2 and TRBJ2-2; 7 bases match TRBD1. The DNA read from the CDR3 is TGTGCCAGCAGCCAACAGGGGGCAAACACCGGGCAGCTCTAC. It specifies CASSQQGANTGQLY. In full, the CDR3 is CASSQQGANTGQLYF. Based on the CDR3 plus reference TRBV2 and TRBJ2-2, the full variable domain is DPKIIQKPKYLVAVTGSEKILICEQYLGHNAMYWYRQSAKKPLEFMFSYSYQKLMDNQTASSRFQPQSSKKNHLDLQITALKPDDSATYFCASSQQGANTGQLYFGEGSKLTVL.